The rows below give T cell receptor beta chains drawn from one sample of a study of beta chain features in type 1 diabetes. TCRdb keeps only in-frame clones here, not all; method: immunoSEQ multiplex PCR. The sample comprises around 200,000 clones, less than 15% of which are singletons, and 0.6% to 0.8% rests with the top ten. The sequenced sample was central memory CD4+ T cells from blood. The receptors originated from a woman under 30 in good health. CDR3s include the opening cysteine and the closing phenylalanine or tryptophan. D genes are given only for firm matches. A clone size is listed for some rows: how often the clone was seen (once, few, many), or a class if it is expanded.

len	abundance	v_gene	j_gene	d_gene	CDR3aa	CDR3nt
16	few	TRBV19	TRBJ2-7	-	CASSISIGGPGYEQYF	TGTGCCAGTAGTATATCCATCGGGGGGCCTGGGTACGAGCAGTACTTC
16	few	TRBV7-9	TRBJ2-4	TRBD2	CASSTDRAGGRNIQYF	TGTGCCAGCAGCACCGATAGGGCGGGAGGGCGGAACATTCAGTACTTC
16	few	TRBV7-2	TRBJ1-2	-	CASSQMAPTGPYGYTF	TGTGCCAGCAGCCAAATGGCCCCCACAGGGCCCTATGGCTACACCTTC
13	-	TRBV19	TRBJ2-3	-	CASTARGTDTQYF	TGTGCCAGTACCGCGAGGGGCACAGATACGCAGTATTTT
17	-	TRBV7-2	TRBJ2-2	TRBD2	CASSLALAGGGTGELFF	TGTGCCAGCAGCTTAGCACTAGCGGGGGGGGGCACCGGGGAGCTGTTTTTT
16	-	TRBV5-1	TRBJ2-1	-	CASSLTGPHTYNEQFF	TGCGCCAGCAGCTTGACGGGTCCTCACACCTACAATGAGCAGTTCTTC
14	few	TRBV6-6	TRBJ1-1	TRBD1	CASSLTGVNTEAFF	TGTGCCAGCAGTTTGACAGGGGTGAACACTGAAGCTTTCTTT
14	-	TRBV25-1	TRBJ2-1	-	CASTELRGYNEQFF	TGTGCCAGCACCGAACTGCGGGGCTACAATGAGCAGTTCTTC
15	-	TRBV19	TRBJ2-1	-	CASASLAHSYNEQFF	TGTGCCAGCGCATCTCTAGCGCACTCCTACAATGAGCAGTTCTTC
16	few	TRBV7-7	TRBJ1-5	-	CASSLQASVRNQPQHF	TGTGCTAGCAGCTTACAGGCCTCCGTTCGCAATCAGCCCCAGCATTTT
13	once	TRBV5-1	TRBJ2-1	-	CASREPQGNEQFF	TGCGCCAGCCGGGAACCACAGGGAAATGAGCAGTTCTTC
16	-	TRBV28	TRBJ2-3	TRBD2	CASSITTSGQRNTQYF	TGTGCCAGCAGTATAACGACTAGCGGGCAACGAAATACGCAGTATTTT
17	-	TRBV4-1	TRBJ2-3	-	CASSSHGSGTSTDTQYF	TGCGCCAGCAGCTCCCATGGGAGTGGTACTAGCACAGATACGCAGTATTTT
15	few	TRBV7-2	TRBJ1-1	-	CASSQRRLMNTEAFF	TGTGCCAGCAGCCAGCGGCGGCTCATGAACACTGAAGCTTTCTTT
15	-	TRBV30	TRBJ1-5	-	CAWEFRGGRNQPQHF	TGTGCCTGGGAGTTTCGAGGGGGTCGCAATCAGCCCCAGCATTTT
14	-	TRBV7-2	TRBJ2-3	TRBD1	CASSPRTGFNTQYF	TGTGCCAGCAGCCCCAGGACAGGGTTTAACACGCAGTATTTT
15	-	TRBV6-6	TRBJ2-4	-	CASSYPSGAKNIQYF	TGTGCCAGCAGTTACCCGTCGGGAGCCAAAAACATTCAGTACTTC
13	few	TRBV6-5	TRBJ2-5	-	CASRARGGETQYF	TGTGCCAGCAGGGCCAGGGGTGGAGAGACCCAGTACTTC
12	few	TRBV29-1	TRBJ1-1	TRBD1	CSVLRDSSEAFF	TGCAGCGTTCTCCGGGACAGCTCTGAAGCTTTCTTT
17	-	TRBV15	TRBJ2-5	TRBD2	CATSSPVGLAGLETQYF	TGTGCCACCAGCAGCCCAGTAGGACTAGCGGGATTGGAGACCCAGTACTTC
14	few	TRBV30	TRBJ1-5	-	CAWSLGQLNQPQHF	TGTGCCTGGAGTCTAGGACAGCTCAATCAGCCCCAGCATTTT
14	few	TRBV5-4	TRBJ2-6	-	CASSFGAGANVLTF	TGTGCCAGCAGCTTCGGAGCGGGGGCCAACGTCCTGACTTTC
12	few	TRBV2	TRBJ2-1	-	CASSNPVNEQFF	TGTGCCAGCAGTAACCCGGTCAATGAGCAGTTCTTC
13	-	TRBV19	TRBJ1-5	TRBD1	CASATGVLQPQHF	TGTGCCAGTGCGACAGGGGTTTTGCAGCCCCAGCATTTT
17	-	TRBV18	TRBJ2-1	TRBD2	CASSPPTSVSGYNEQFF	TGTGCCAGCTCACCTCCGACTAGCGTCTCAGGTTACAATGAGCAGTTCTTC
13	few	TRBV28	TRBJ2-5	-	CASTAGGVETQYF	TGTGCCAGCACCGCGGGCGGTGTAGAGACCCAGTACTTC
15	-	TRBV6-6	TRBJ1-1	-	CASSYVRGGHTEAFF	TGTGCCAGCAGTTACGTTCGGGGTGGTCACACTGAAGCTTTCTTT
15	-	TRBV7-2	TRBJ1-5	-	CASSLAGQVNQPQHF	TGTGCCAGCAGCTTAGCGGGGCAGGTTAATCAGCCCCAGCATTTT
14	-	TRBV7-3	TRBJ2-5	TRBD2	CASSLVAGGNTQYF	TGTGCCAGCAGCTTAGTGGCCGGGGGGAACACCCAGTACTTC
14	many	TRBV7-9	TRBJ1-4	TRBD1	CASSRTGGSEKLFF	TGTGCCAGCAGTCGAACAGGGGGCAGTGAAAAACTGTTTTTT
15	-	TRBV5-1	TRBJ2-1	-	CASSLGLATYNEQFF	TGCGCCAGCAGCTTGGGGCTAGCGACCTACAATGAGCAGTTCTTC
14	-	TRBV6-5	TRBJ2-1	TRBD1	CASSLGQGYNEQFF	TGTGCCAGCAGTTTGGGACAGGGGTACAATGAGCAGTTCTTC
14	-	TRBV27	TRBJ2-3	TRBD2	CASSYSGGGDTQYF	TGTGCCAGCAGTTATAGCGGGGGGGGAGATACGCAGTATTTT
12	few	TRBV18	TRBJ2-7	TRBD1	CAILDRSYEQYF	TGTGCCATCTTGGACAGGAGCTACGAGCAGTACTTC
14	-	TRBV18	TRBJ2-1	-	CASSPPTRGDEQFF	TGTGCCAGCTCACCACCGACTAGAGGGGATGAGCAGTTCTTC
14	-	TRBV7-2	TRBJ2-2	TRBD1	CASSATGVTGELFF	TGTGCCAGCAGCGCCACAGGGGTCACCGGGGAGCTGTTTTTT
12	-	TRBV30	TRBJ1-2	-	CAWSKGDYGYTF	TGTGCCTGGAGTAAGGGAGACTATGGCTACACCTTC
14	-	TRBV2	TRBJ1-2	TRBD1	CASSEDRDPYGYTF	TGTGCCAGCAGTGAGGACAGGGACCCATATGGCTACACCTTC
15	few	TRBV9	TRBJ2-4	TRBD2	CASSGTGTSESIQYF	TGTGCCAGCAGCGGGACCGGGACTAGCGAGAGCATTCAGTACTTC
15	-	TRBV5-5	TRBJ1-1	-	CASSLLTAVNTEAFF	TGTGCCAGCAGCTTATTGACAGCCGTGAACACTGAAGCTTTCTTT
14	-	TRBV27	TRBJ2-1	TRBD2	CASSRSGRANEQFF	TGTGCCAGCAGCCGTAGCGGGAGGGCCAATGAGCAGTTCTTC
13	few	TRBV27	TRBJ2-5	TRBD2	CASSSRLAREQYF	TGTGCCAGCAGTTCCCGACTAGCACGGGAGCAGTACTTC
15	-	TRBV5-1	TRBJ2-2	TRBD1	CASSYDRVDTGELFF	TGCGCCAGCAGCTATGACAGGGTGGACACCGGGGAGCTGTTTTTT